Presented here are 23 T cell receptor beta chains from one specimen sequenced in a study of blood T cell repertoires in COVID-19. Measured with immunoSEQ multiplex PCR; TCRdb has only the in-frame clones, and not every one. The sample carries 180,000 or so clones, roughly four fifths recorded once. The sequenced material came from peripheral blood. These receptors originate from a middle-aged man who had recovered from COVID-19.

Here the CDR3 reads CSVGGTSGSAYEQYF. The CDR3 nucleotides are TGCAGCGTTGGCGGGACTAGCGGGAGCGCCTACGAGCAGTACTTC. The chain has TRBV29-1 and TRBJ2-7, with TRBD2 matching over 14 bases. Germline CDR1 reads SQVTM; CDR2 reads ANQGSEA. The J segment lost 2 bases and the V segment lost 4 bases, leaving 4 bases of the junction unmatched. CDR3 size: 15 residues.

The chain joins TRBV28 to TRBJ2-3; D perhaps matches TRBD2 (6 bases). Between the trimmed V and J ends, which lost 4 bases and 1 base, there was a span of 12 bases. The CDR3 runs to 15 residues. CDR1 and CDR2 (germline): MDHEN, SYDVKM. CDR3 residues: CASSSVGEGTDTQYF. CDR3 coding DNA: TGTGCCAGCAGTTCGGTTGGGGAGGGCACAGATACGCAGTATTTT.

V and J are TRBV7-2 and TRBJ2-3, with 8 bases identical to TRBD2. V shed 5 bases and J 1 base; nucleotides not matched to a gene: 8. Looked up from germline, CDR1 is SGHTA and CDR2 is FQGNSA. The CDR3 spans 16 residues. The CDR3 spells CASSREGRGGTDTQYF. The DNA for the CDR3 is TGTGCCAGCAGCCGGGAGGGGAGAGGCGGCACAGATACGCAGTATTTT.

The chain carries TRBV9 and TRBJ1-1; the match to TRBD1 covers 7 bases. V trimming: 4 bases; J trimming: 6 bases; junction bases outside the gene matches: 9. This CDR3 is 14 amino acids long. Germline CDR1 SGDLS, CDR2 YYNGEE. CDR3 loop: CASSRRDSAPEAFF. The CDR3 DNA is TGTGCCAGCAGCAGACGGGACAGTGCGCCTGAAGCTTTCTTT.

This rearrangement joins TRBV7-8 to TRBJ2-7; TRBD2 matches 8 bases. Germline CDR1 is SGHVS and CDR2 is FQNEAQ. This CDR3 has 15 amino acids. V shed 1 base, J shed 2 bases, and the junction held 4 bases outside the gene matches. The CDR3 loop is CASSLGAGGPYEQYF. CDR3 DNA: TGTGCCAGCAGCTTAGGGGCGGGAGGCCCCTACGAGCAGTACTTC.

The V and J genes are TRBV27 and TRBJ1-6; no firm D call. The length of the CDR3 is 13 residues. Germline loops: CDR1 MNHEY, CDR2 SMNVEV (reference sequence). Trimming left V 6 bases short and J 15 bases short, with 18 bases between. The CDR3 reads CASSQNLRLVLHF. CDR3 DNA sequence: TGTGCCAGCAGCCAAAACCTCCGACTTGTCCTCCACTTT.

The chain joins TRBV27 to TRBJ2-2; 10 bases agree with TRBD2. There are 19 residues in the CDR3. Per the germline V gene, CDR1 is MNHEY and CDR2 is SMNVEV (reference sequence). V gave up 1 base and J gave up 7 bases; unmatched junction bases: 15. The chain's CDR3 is CASSLFRDTSGVAHGELFF. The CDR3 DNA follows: TGTGCCAGCAGTTTATTCCGCGACACTAGCGGGGTTGCTCACGGGGAGCTGTTTTTT.

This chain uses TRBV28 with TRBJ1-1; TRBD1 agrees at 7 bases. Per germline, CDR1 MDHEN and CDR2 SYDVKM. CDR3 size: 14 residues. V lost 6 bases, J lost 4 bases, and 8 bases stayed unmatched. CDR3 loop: CASSDTGVFTEAFF. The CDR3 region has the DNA TGTGCCAGCAGCGACACAGGGGTTTTCACTGAAGCTTTCTTT.

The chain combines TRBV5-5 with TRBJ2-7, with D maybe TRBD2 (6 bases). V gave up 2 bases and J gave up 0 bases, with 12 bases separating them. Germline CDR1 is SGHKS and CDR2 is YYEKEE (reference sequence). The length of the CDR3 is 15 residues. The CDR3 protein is CASSFGGMSSYEQYF. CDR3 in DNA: TGTGCCAGCAGCTTTGGGGGGATGAGCTCCTACGAGCAGTACTTC.

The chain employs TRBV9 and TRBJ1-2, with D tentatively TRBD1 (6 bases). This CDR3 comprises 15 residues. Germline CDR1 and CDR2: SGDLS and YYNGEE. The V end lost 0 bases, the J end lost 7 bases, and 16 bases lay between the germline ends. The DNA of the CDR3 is TGTGCCAGCAGCGTAGTCGACAGGCCTATGGGTGGCTACACCTTC. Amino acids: CASSVVDRPMGGYTF.

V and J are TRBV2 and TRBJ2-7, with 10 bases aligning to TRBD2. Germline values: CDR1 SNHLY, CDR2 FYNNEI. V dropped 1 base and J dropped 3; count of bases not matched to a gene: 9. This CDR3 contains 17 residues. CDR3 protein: CASSEVGVASGSYEQYF. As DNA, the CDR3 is TGTGCCAGCAGTGAAGTAGGAGTGGCTAGCGGGAGCTACGAGCAGTACTTC.

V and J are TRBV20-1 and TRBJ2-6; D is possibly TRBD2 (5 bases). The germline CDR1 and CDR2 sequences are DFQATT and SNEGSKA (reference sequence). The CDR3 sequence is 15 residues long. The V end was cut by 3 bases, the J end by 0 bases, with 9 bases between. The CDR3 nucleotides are TGCAGTGCTAGTGAGGCGGGCTCTGGGGCCAACGTCCTGACTTTC. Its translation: CSASEAGSGANVLTF.

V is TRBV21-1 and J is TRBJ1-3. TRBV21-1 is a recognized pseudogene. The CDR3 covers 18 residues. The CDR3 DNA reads TGTGCCAGCAGCGTTGCTGGGCGCGCCTCGGGATCTGGAAACACCATATATTTT. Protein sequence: CASSVAGRASGSGNTIYF.

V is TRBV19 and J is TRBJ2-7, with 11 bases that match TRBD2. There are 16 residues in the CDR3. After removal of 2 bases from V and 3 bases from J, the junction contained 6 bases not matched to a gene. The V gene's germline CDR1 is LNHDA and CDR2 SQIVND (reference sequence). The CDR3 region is CASSISGLAGGYEQYF. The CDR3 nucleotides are TGTGCCAGTAGTATAAGCGGGCTAGCGGGAGGCTACGAGCAGTACTTC.

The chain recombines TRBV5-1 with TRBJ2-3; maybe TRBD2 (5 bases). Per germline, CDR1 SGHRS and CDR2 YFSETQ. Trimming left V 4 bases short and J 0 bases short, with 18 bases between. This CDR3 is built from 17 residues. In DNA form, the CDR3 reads TGCGCCAGCAGCGGCAGATGGAGCGGTAATAGCACAGATACGCAGTATTTT. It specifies CASSGRWSGNSTDTQYF.

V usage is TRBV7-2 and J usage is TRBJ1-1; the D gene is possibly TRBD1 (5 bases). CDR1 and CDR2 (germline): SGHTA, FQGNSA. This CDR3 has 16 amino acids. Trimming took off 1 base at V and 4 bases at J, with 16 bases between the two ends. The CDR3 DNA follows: TGTGCCAGCAGCTTAGGACAGCCATTAGAAGCCACTGAAGCTTTCTTT. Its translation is CASSLGQPLEATEAFF.

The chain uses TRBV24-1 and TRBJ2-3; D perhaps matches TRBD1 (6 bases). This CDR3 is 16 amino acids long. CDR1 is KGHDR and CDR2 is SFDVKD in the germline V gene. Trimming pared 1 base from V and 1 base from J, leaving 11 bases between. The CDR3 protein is CATSDLGYRGTDTQYF. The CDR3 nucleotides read TGTGCCACCAGTGATTTAGGGTACAGGGGCACAGATACGCAGTATTTT.

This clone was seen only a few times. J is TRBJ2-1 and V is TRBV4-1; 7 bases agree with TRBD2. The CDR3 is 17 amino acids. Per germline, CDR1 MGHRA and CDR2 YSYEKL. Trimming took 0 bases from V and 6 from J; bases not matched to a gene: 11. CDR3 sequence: CASSQESATSSINEQFF. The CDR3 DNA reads TGCGCCAGCAGCCAAGAGTCGGCGACTAGCTCGATCAATGAGCAGTTCTTC.

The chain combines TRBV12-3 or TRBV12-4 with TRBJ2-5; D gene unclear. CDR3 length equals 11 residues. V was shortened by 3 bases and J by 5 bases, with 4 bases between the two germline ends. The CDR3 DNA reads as TGTGCCAGCAGTTTGGGCGAGACCCAGTACTTC. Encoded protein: CASSLGETQYF.

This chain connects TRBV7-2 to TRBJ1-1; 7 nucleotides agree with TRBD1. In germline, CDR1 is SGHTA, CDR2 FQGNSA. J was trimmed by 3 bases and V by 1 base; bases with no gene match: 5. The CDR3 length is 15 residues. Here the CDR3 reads CASSLGQGVDTEAFF. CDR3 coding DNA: TGTGCCAGCAGCTTAGGGCAGGGGGTCGACACTGAAGCTTTCTTT. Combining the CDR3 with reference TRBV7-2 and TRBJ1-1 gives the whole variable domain GAGVSQSPSNKVTEKGKDVELRCDPISGHTALYWYRQSLGQGLEFLIYFQGNSAPDKSGLPSDRFSAERTGGSVSTLTIQRTQQEDSAVYLCASSLGQGVDTEAFFGQGTRLTVV.

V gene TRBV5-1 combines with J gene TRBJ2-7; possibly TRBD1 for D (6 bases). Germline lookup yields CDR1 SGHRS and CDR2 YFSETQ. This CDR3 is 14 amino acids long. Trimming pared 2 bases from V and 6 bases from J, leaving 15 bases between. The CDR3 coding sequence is TGCGCCAGCAGCTTAAATACAGGGTCTGGCGAGCAGTACTTC. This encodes CASSLNTGSGEQYF.

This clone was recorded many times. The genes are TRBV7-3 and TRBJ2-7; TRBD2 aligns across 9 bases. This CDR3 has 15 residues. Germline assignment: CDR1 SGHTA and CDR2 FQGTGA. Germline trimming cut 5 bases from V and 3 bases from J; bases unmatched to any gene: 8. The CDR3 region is CASSNTGTSYYEQYF. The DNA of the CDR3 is TGTGCCAGCAGCAACACCGGGACTAGCTACTACGAGCAGTACTTC.

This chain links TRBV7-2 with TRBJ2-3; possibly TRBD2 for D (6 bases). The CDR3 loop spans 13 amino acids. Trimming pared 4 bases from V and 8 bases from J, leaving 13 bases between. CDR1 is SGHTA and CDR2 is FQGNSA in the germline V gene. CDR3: CASSSTPEGTQYF. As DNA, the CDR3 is TGTGCCAGCAGCTCGACTCCGGAGGGTACGCAGTATTTT. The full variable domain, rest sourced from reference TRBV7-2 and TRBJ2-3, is GAGVSQSPSNKVTEKGKDVELRCDPISGHTALYWYRQSLGQGLEFLIYFQGNSAPDKSGLPSDRFSAERTGGSVSTLTIQRTQQEDSAVYLCASSSTPEGTQYFGPGTRLTVL.